The present TCR beta chain was sequenced within a study of post-analysis software for immune sequencing data. Findings and caveats of the study: Comparison of patients with controls showed 4 to 6 TRBV segments more frequent in patients, TRBV5-6, TRBV5-1 and TRBV20-1 among them. Multiple sclerosis patients showed significantly lower normalized Chao1 diversity than controls did. Strong co-clustering by F measure linked samples that shared a preparation batch.

The library was made from cDNA and included unique molecular identifiers. The yield from roughly 1 to 10 million T cells was 500,000 or so cDNA molecules in total. TCRdb re-called the PCR reads with MiXCR, one entry per CDR3 protein. The table records almost 700,000 distinct CDR3 sequences, more than 50% of them present only once. Germline values: CDR1 SQVTM, CDR2 ANQGSEA. The length of the CDR3 is 12 residues. V was pared by 4 bases and J by 3 bases, with 10 bases between. About this clonotype itself: What it recognizes is unknown.

This TCR was sampled from a girl aged 2 to 10 with multiple sclerosis. Sequenced input: blood. The rearrangement uses TRBV29-1 and TRBJ2-7, with D unclear. The CDR3 here is CSVGDTIYEQYF. The CDR3 DNA reads TGCAGCGTTGGAGACACTATCTACGAGCAGTACTTC.